The 28 T cell receptor beta chains given below trace back to one sample, sequenced in a study of regulatory T cells in long-lasting Graves disease. Time point given: newly diagnosed GD, antithyroid drugs for less than 3 months. TCR sequences were obtained from RNA taken from PBMCs. Building of the TCR beta libraries involved iRepertoire HTBI primers and Arm-PCR of CDR3 regions. TCRdb recomputed calls from the multiplex PCR reads with MiXCR, one row per CDR3 protein. In the table there are approximately 360,000 distinct CDR3 sequences, 12% of which are singletons. The data also belong to a second study, concerning T cells in Graves' hyperthyroidism and ophthalmopathy.

The specimen was peripheral blood mononuclear cells (PBMCs), collected at new diagnosis, from a patient treated with antithyroid drugs. Receptor source: a woman aged 18-30 years with Graves disease.

This clonotype was observed many times. This chain connects TRBV7-2 to TRBJ2-5; D might be TRBD2 (5 bases). The ends were cut back, 5 bases at V and 1 base at J, with 11 bases in the middle. The germline V gene encodes CDR1 SGHTA and CDR2 FQGNSA. CDR3 length: 14 amino acids. DNA of the CDR3: TGTGCCAGCAGCGGGAGTGTTAGCCAAGAGACCCAGTACTTC. This translates into CASSGSVSQETQYF. The whole variable domain, filled in from reference TRBV7-2 and TRBJ2-5, reads GAGVSQSPSNKVTEKGKDVELRCDPISGHTALYWYRQSLGQGLEFLIYFQGNSAPDKSGLPSDRFSAERTGGSVSTLTIQRTQQEDSAVYLCASSGSVSQETQYFGPGTRLLVL.

The V gene is TRBV5-4, the J gene TRBJ2-1; D is ambiguous. In germline, CDR1 is SGHNT, CDR2 YYREEE (reference sequence). CDR3 length equals 13 residues. Trimming shortened V by 4 bases and J by 6 bases, and 11 bases separated the two germline ends. The CDR3 DNA sequence: TGTGCCAGCAGCCTGGAGACCGGCAATGAGCAGTTCTTC. Encoded protein: CASSLETGNEQFF.

This clonotype was counted at least ten times. Here the CDR3 reads CASSLAGQTGELFF. The CDR3 DNA is TGTGCCAGCAGCTTAGCCGGACAGACCGGGGAGCTGTTTTTT. The J gene is TRBJ2-2, the V gene TRBV7-9, with a possible D match to TRBD1 (6 bases). The CDR3 contains 14 residues. The germline gives CDR1 SEHNR, CDR2 FQNEAQ (reference sequence). V was cut by 0 bases and J by 5 bases, with 7 bases left in between.

Turning to this clonotype: At one end the junction does not follow the germline gene, possibly because of a read error. This chain links TRBV19 with TRBJ2-2, with 9 bases matching TRBD1. There are 13 residues in the CDR3. From germline, CDR1 is LNHDA and CDR2 SQIVND (reference sequence). The CDR3 DNA follows: TGTGCCAGTAGTCCACAGGGGGCCGGGGAGCTGGTTTTT. It encodes CASSPQGAGELVF. The whole variable domain, remainder taken from reference TRBV19 and TRBJ2-2, is DGGITQSPKYLFRKEGQNVTLSCEQNLNHDAMYWYRQDPGQGLRLIYYSQIVNDFQKGDIAEGYSVSREKKESFPLTVTSAQKNPTAFYLCASSPQGAGELVFGEGSRLTVL.

In the case of this clonotype: A much larger clone lies a single base off, so this may be a read error. In this CDR3 the conserved last residue, phenylalanine or tryptophan, is missing, so a read error is likely. V and J are TRBV7-9 and TRBJ1-1; 9 positions match TRBD1. The junction had 11 bases not matched to a gene; V was cut back by 5 bases and J by 1 base. Germline CDR1 is SEHNR and CDR2 is FQNEAQ (reference sequence). This CDR3 is built from 17 residues. CDR3 in amino acids: CASSPTSGQGRNTEAFL. In nucleotides, the CDR3 is TGTGCCAGCAGCCCCACGTCCGGACAGGGGCGGAACACTGAAGCTTTCCTT.

In this sample, this clonotype turned up many times. This chain connects TRBV3-1 to TRBJ1-2; a possible D gene is TRBD1 (5 bases). Trimming left V 4 bases short and J 8 bases short, with 23 bases between. The CDR3 covers 16 residues. The V gene's germline CDR1 is LGHDT and CDR2 YNNKEL (reference sequence). The CDR3 DNA reads TGTGCCAGCAGCCTGATTCTGGGACCCCGACTTGGGGGCTACACCTTC. Its protein product is CASSLILGPRLGGYTF.

The table lists this clonotype with many counts. The chain joins TRBV20-1 to TRBJ2-2, with TRBD2 identical over 12 bases. The CDR3 sequence is 14 residues long. Per the germline V gene, CDR1 is DFQATT and CDR2 is SNEGSKA (reference sequence). V was clipped by 5 bases and J by 7 bases; unmatched bases: 5. The CDR3 loop is CSARLAGEVGELFF. In DNA, the CDR3 is TGCAGTGCTCGACTAGCGGGAGAGGTCGGGGAGCTGTTTTTT.

With respect to this clonotype: Given a much more abundant clone one base away, this may be a read error. The chain couples TRBV5-8 to TRBJ2-1; no reliable D call. This CDR3 has 13 amino acids. V gave up 1 base and J gave up 10 bases, with 12 bases separating them. Germline CDR1 reads SGHTS; CDR2 reads YDEGEE. CDR3: CASSLYHTYEQFF. CDR3 sequence (DNA): TGTGCCAGCAGCTTGTACCATACCTACGAGCAGTTCTTC.

This clonotype came up a few times. V is TRBV3-1 and J is TRBJ2-7; a possible D gene is TRBD2 (6 bases). The CDR3 has 21 amino acids. Germline V gives CDR1 LGHDT, CDR2 YNNKEL (reference sequence). V was cut by 0 bases and J by 4 bases, with 31 bases left in between. The CDR3 reads CASSQDIVGGLSGEASYEQYF. Written as DNA, the CDR3 is TGTGCCAGCAGCCAAGATATAGTTGGAGGGCTATCGGGAGAAGCGTCGTACGAGCAGTACTTC.

This clonotype was counted many times. The V gene is TRBV11-2, the J gene TRBJ2-1, with D possibly matching TRBD1 (5 bases). Trimming shortened V by 11 bases and J by 5 bases, and 10 bases separated the two germline ends. The V gene's germline CDR1 is SGHAT and CDR2 FQNNGV. This CDR3 has 11 residues. CDR3 sequence reads: CAGGANNEQFF. CDR3 in DNA: TGTGCCGGTGGGGCAAACAATGAGCAGTTCTTC.

This clonotype has just a few counts. The rearrangement links TRBV7-2 to TRBJ2-3; 10 nucleotides align to TRBD2. Germline V gene data show CDR1 as SGHTA and CDR2 as FQGNSA. CDR3 size: 19 residues. The junction had 16 bases not matched to a gene; V was cut back by 5 bases and J by 2 bases. The CDR3 DNA is TGTGCCAGCAGCCACCATTACGCTAGCGGGGGACCCTACACAGATACGCAGTATTTT. Its translation is CASSHHYASGGPYTDTQYF.

This chain joins TRBV28 and TRBJ1-3, with D maybe TRBD1 (5 bases). Germline CDR1 reads MDHEN; CDR2 reads SYDVKM. V was pared by 5 bases and J by 4 bases, with 15 bases between. The CDR3 runs to 15 residues. CDR3 DNA sequence: TGTGCCAGCAGTATAAGAGGGGAGTTCGGAAACACCATATATTTT. This gives the protein CASSIRGEFGNTIYF.

This clonotype was detected ten times or more. V and J are TRBV7-2 and TRBJ1-5; D not certain. V shed 2 bases and J shed 6 bases, with 8 bases lying between them. The CDR3 spans 13 residues. Germline V gives CDR1 SGHTA, CDR2 FQGNSA. CDR3 DNA sequence: TGTGCCAGCAGCTTAAGTGTAGGTCAGCCCCAGCATTTT. Translation: CASSLSVGQPQHF. The full variable domain, completed using reference TRBV7-2 and TRBJ1-5, is GAGVSQSPSNKVTEKGKDVELRCDPISGHTALYWYRQSLGQGLEFLIYFQGNSAPDKSGLPSDRFSAERTGGSVSTLTIQRTQQEDSAVYLCASSLSVGQPQHFGDGTRLSIL.

This clonotype appeared many times. V and J are TRBV29-1 and TRBJ2-5, with 10 bases lining up with TRBD2. The CDR3 extends over 15 amino acids. V lost 7 bases and J lost 3; bases outside the gene matches: 11. Germline V gene data show CDR1 as SQVTM and CDR2 as ANQGSEA. CDR3 in amino acids: CSATPGLALKETQYF. CDR3 nucleotide sequence: TGCAGCGCTACTCCGGGACTAGCGCTAAAAGAGACCCAGTACTTC.

This clonotype was seen many times. The genes are TRBV7-2 and TRBJ2-5, with TRBD2 matching 8 bases. CDR1 and CDR2 from the germline V gene are SGHTA and FQGNSA. This CDR3 is 15 amino acids long. J lost 4 bases, V lost 2 bases, and 6 bases had no gene match. CDR3 sequence (DNA): TGTGCCAGCAGCTTACCAGCGGGAGTCGGAGAGACCCAGTACTTC. Its protein is CASSLPAGVGETQYF.

This clonotype was seen ten or more times. The chain links TRBV7-8 to TRBJ1-4; 9 positions agree with TRBD1. The CDR3 totals 15 residues. J lost 4 bases, V lost 5 bases, and 5 bases had no gene match. Germline V gene lookup returns CDR1 SGHVS and CDR2 FQNEAQ. The CDR3 DNA is TGTGCCAGCAGCCCGGGGACAGGGAATAATGAAAAACTGTTTTTT. Translating gives CASSPGTGNNEKLFF.

This clonotype has ten or more counts. The chain has TRBV10-3 and TRBJ2-1; 13 positions match TRBD2. The V and J ends lost 6 bases and 5 bases, in that order; junction bases with no gene match: 1. This CDR3 comprises 14 residues. Germline CDR1 reads ENHRY; CDR2 reads SYGVKD. The CDR3 protein is CAIRGTSGNNEQFF. DNA for the CDR3: TGTGCCATCAGGGGGACTAGCGGGAACAATGAGCAGTTCTTC.

This clonotype was seen ten or more times. The chain couples TRBV6-1 to TRBJ2-7; TRBD1 agrees at 7 bases. CDR1 and CDR2 from the germline V gene are MNHNS and SASEGT. The ends lost 4 bases at V and 4 bases at J; junction bases unmatched: 10. The CDR3 runs 15 residues. The CDR3, as DNA: TGTGCCAGCAGTGGACTCCAGGGGGAAGGGTACGAGCAGTACGTC. Translated, it gives CASSGLQGEGYEQYV.

This clonotype was picked up many times. This sequence joins TRBV15 and TRBJ2-7; a weak D match, TRBD2 (5 bases). The germline V and J ends were trimmed by 0 bases and 0 bases, with 15 bases remaining between them. The CDR3 loop spans 17 amino acids. CDR1 and CDR2 from the germline V gene are LNHNV and YYDKDF (reference sequence). CDR3 amino acids: CATSRDSNSRASYEQYV. DNA of the CDR3: TGTGCCACCAGCAGAGATTCCAACTCGAGGGCCTCCTACGAGCAGTACGTC.

This clonotype was seen repeatedly, ten times or more. CDR3 nucleotides: TGTGCCAGCAGCCGGGACTATAGCGGAGATACGCAGTATTTT. Translation: CASSRDYSGDTQYF. This chain joins TRBV6-1 and TRBJ2-3, with 7 bases identical to TRBD2. The CDR3 has 14 amino acids. Losses at the gene ends were 6 bases for V and 5 bases for J; bases not matched to a gene: 8. CDR1 and CDR2 from the germline V gene are MNHNS and SASEGT.

The V gene is TRBV4-1, the J gene TRBJ2-7; 13 bases map to TRBD2. V lost 4 bases, J lost 0 bases, and 0 bases stayed unmatched. This CDR3 contains 15 residues. Looked up from germline, CDR1 is MGHRA and CDR2 is YSYEKL. The DNA for the CDR3 is TGCGCCAGCAGCCGACTAGCGGGAGGCTCCTACGAGCAGTACTTC. This sequence encodes CASSRLAGGSYEQYF.

This clonotype has a handful of counts. The chain recombines TRBV7-2 with TRBJ2-7; 10 nucleotides line up with TRBD1. With V trimmed by 0 bases and J by 3 bases, 2 bases remained unmatched. Germline V gene data show CDR1 as SGHTA and CDR2 as FQGNSA. This CDR3 is built from 15 residues. The CDR3 nucleotides are TGTGCCAGCAGCTTAGCTAGGACAGGGGGCTACGAGCAGTACGTC. Translating it yields CASSLARTGGYEQYV.

The CDR3 DNA is TGTGCCAGCAGCGTAGATGACGGGACTTCCTACGAGCAGTACTTC. Translating gives CASSVDDGTSYEQYF. The V and J genes are TRBV7-9 and TRBJ2-7, with a tentative D call TRBD2 (6 bases). This CDR3 region has 15 residues. V was shortened by 5 bases and J by 1 base, with 15 bases between the two germline ends. Germline CDR1 reads SEHNR; CDR2 reads FQNEAQ (reference sequence).

The gene calls are TRBV11-2 and TRBJ1-1, with 9 bases fitting TRBD1. This CDR3 comprises 17 residues. The V segment lost 5 bases and the J segment 3 bases; nucleotides outside the gene matches: 13. In germline, CDR1 is SGHAT, CDR2 FQNNGV. CDR3 nucleotides: TGTGCCAGCAGCGCCCCACAGGGGGCGTTCTGGGACACTGAAGCTTTCTTT. Translation gives CASSAPQGAFWDTEAFF.

This clonotype was seen many times. This CDR3 is CASSVVAGALNTGELFF. The CDR3 nucleotides read TGTGCCAGCAGCGTAGTGGCGGGGGCTTTGAACACCGGGGAGCTGTTTTTT. V is TRBV9 and J is TRBJ2-2; possibly TRBD2 for D (7 bases). From germline, CDR1 is SGDLS and CDR2 YYNGEE. V lost 0 bases and J lost 1, with 13 bases in between. The CDR3 is 17 residues long. The variable domain in full, completed from reference TRBV9 and TRBJ2-2, reads DSGVTQTPKHLITATGQRVTLRCSPRSGDLSVYWYQQSLDQGLQFLIQYYNGEERAKGNILERFSAQQFPDLHSELNLSSLELGDSALYFCASSVVAGALNTGELFFGEGSRLTVL.

This clonotype was recorded many times. This sequence joins TRBV28 and TRBJ1-1; D perhaps matches TRBD1 (5 bases). The CDR3 spans 14 residues. Germline V gene data show CDR1 as MDHEN and CDR2 as SYDVKM. V dropped 6 bases and J dropped 1 base, with 12 bases sitting between them. CDR3 DNA: TGTGCCAGCAGGCCCGGGGCTCAGAACACTGAAGCTTTCTTT. Its translation: CASRPGAQNTEAFF. The whole variable domain, filled in from reference TRBV28 and TRBJ1-1, reads DVKVTQSSRYLVKRTGEKVFLECVQDMDHENMFWYRQDPGLGLRLIYFSYDVKMKEKGDIPEGYSVSREKKERFSLILESASTNQTSMYLCASRPGAQNTEAFFGQGTRLTVV.

This clonotype was counted ten times or more. The chain uses TRBV5-1 and TRBJ2-3, with D unresolved. Germline lookup yields CDR1 SGHRS and CDR2 YFSETQ. Trimming removed 4 bases at V and 0 bases at J, with 15 bases between. The CDR3 sequence is 16 residues long. Here the CDR3 reads CASSIPAFGSTDTQYF. The CDR3 DNA reads TGCGCCAGCAGCATCCCCGCTTTTGGGAGCACAGATACGCAGTATTTT. Complete variable domain (other parts from reference TRBV5-1 and TRBJ2-3): KAGVTQTPRYLIKTRGQQVTLSCSPISGHRSVSWYQQTPGQGLQFLFEYFSETQRNKGNFPGRFSGRQFSNSRSEMNVSTLELGDSALYLCASSIPAFGSTDTQYFGPGTRLTVL.

In this sample, this clonotype turned up many times. The gene calls are TRBV9 and TRBJ1-2, with TRBD1 as a possible D gene (5 bases). Trimming cost V 3 bases and J 4 bases, with 10 bases left between them. Germline V gene lookup returns CDR1 SGDLS and CDR2 YYNGEE. This CDR3 is 13 amino acids long. The CDR3 region is CASSEGRPYGYTF. Here the CDR3 DNA reads TGTGCCAGCAGCGAGGGACGGCCCTATGGCTACACCTTC.